A selection of T cell receptor beta chains follows, all from one sample in a study of T cell responses to AZD1222 COVID-19 vaccine. Profiled with immunoSEQ multiplex PCR; TCRdb holds only in-frame clones, not every one. The table has fewer than 120,000 clones, about nine tenths seen once. Specimen: peripheral blood, collected 28 days after the second AZD1222 dose. These receptors were obtained from an adult who received the AZD1222 COVID-19 vaccine. CDR3s include the opening cysteine and the closing phenylalanine or tryptophan. A D gene is named only where the DNA matches it firmly. Only some rows state a clone size, as once, few, many or a class for expanded clones.

>TRBV18|.|.|TRBJ1-2
CASSPPGREASGYTF
TGTGCCAGCTCACCCCCGGGCAGGGAAGCGTCTGGCTACACCTTC
>TRBV5-4|.|TRBD1|TRBJ2-5
CASSGTGQETQYF
TGTGCCAGCAGCGGGACAGGCCAAGAGACCCAGTACTTC
>TRBV28|.|TRBD2|TRBJ2-1
CASSLDPGRGGSRGNEQFF
TGTGCCAGCAGTTTAGACCCCGGTCGGGGGGGCTCCCGAGGCAATGAGCAGTTCTTC
>TRBV19|.|TRBD1|TRBJ2-1
CASSYRGRVGNEQFF
TGTGCCAGTAGTTACAGGGGGCGCGTAGGCAATGAGCAGTTCTTC
>TRBV4-1|.|.|TRBJ2-5
CASSHGETQYF
TGCGCCAGCAGCCACGGGGAGACCCAGTACTTC
>TRBV9|.|TRBD2|TRBJ2-1
CASSVASGVIGEQFF
TGTGCCAGCAGCGTAGCTAGCGGGGTTATTGGCGAGCAGTTCTTC
>TRBV15|.|TRBD1|TRBJ1-5
CATSGDRGRDQPQHF
TGTGCCACCAGCGGGGACAGGGGGCGAGATCAGCCCCAGCATTTT
>TRBV15|.|.|TRBJ2-1
CATSMSGAYNEQFF
TGTGCCACCAGCATGTCAGGGGCCTACAATGAGCAGTTCTTC
>TRBV6-2/TRBV6-3|.|.|TRBJ1-2
CASSYPVQGMDGYTF
TGTGCCAGCAGTTACCCGGTGCAGGGAATGGATGGCTACACCTTC
>TRBV19|.|TRBD2|TRBJ2-3
CASSMTSGAHTDTQYF
TGTGCCAGTAGTATGACTAGCGGGGCCCACACAGATACGCAGTATTTT
>TRBV27|.|TRBD1|TRBJ2-4
CASSWDRENIQYF
TGTGCCAGCAGTTGGGACAGGGAAAACATTCAGTACTTC
>TRBV10-3|once|.|TRBJ1-5
CAISEGNQPQHF
TGTGCCATCAGTGAGGGTAATCAGCCCCAGCATTTT
>TRBV9|.|.|TRBJ1-1
CASSGNTEAFF
TGTGCCAGCAGTGGGAACACTGAAGCTTTCTTT
>TRBV5-6|once|.|TRBJ2-7
CASSLASAVHEQYF
TGTGCCAGCAGCTTGGCCAGCGCCGTCCACGAGCAGTACTTC
>TRBV6-5|few|.|TRBJ1-1
CASMVNTEAFF
TGTGCCAGCATGGTGAACACTGAAGCTTTCTTT
>TRBV7-2|.|.|TRBJ1-5
CASSSDINQPQHF
TGTGCCAGCAGCTCGGACATTAATCAGCCCCAGCATTTT